What follows are 14 T cell receptor beta chains derived from one specimen sequenced in a study of siplizumab effects on memory and regulatory T cells. Sequencing used immunoSEQ multiplex PCR; TCRdb keeps in-frame clones, though not all of them. The sample shows around 86,000 clones, 94% of them seen only once. The material sequenced was non-Treg CD4+ T cells sorted from blood. These receptors all come from a human donor in good health.

The gene calls are TRBV19 and TRBJ1-5; TRBD1 agrees at 9 bases. The ends lost 6 bases at V and 3 bases at J; junction bases unmatched: 9. Germline assignment: CDR1 LNHDA and CDR2 SQIVND (reference sequence). The CDR3 length is 16 residues. This CDR3 is CASSMGTGTPNQPQHF. The CDR3 nucleotides are TGTGCCAGTAGCATGGGGACAGGGACCCCCAATCAGCCCCAGCATTTT.

This chain connects TRBV18 to TRBJ2-7; TRBD1 aligns across 7 bases. The CDR3 sequence is 14 residues long. V trimming: 6 bases; J trimming: 0 bases; junction bases outside the gene matches: 5. Germline assignment: CDR1 KGHSH and CDR2 LQKENI. CDR3 DNA sequence: TGTGCCAGCTCCCCAGGGGGTCGCTCCTACGAGCAGTACTTC. Amino acid sequence: CASSPGGRSYEQYF.

The V and J genes are TRBV30 and TRBJ2-1; tentative D call: TRBD1 (5 bases). Germline lookup yields CDR1 GTSNPN and CDR2 SVGIG (reference sequence). The CDR3 totals 13 residues. The V and J ends lost 3 bases and 3 bases respectively, with 9 bases between them. DNA for the CDR3: TGTGCCTGGAGCGAAGACAGCTACAATGAGCAGTTCTTC. Residues: CAWSEDSYNEQFF.

The rearrangement links TRBV27 to TRBJ1-5; D is ambiguous. Germline-derived CDR1 and CDR2 are MNHEY and SMNVEV (reference sequence). This CDR3 contains 13 residues. This CDR3 reads CPEGGDSNQPQHF. The CDR3 DNA is TGTCCAGAAGGCGGAGATAGCAATCAGCCCCAGCATTTT.

The chain carries TRBV6-1 and TRBJ2-1; TRBD2 agrees at 11 bases. In germline, CDR1 is MNHNS, CDR2 SASEGT. Unmatched junction bases numbered 7, after V lost 5 bases and J lost 7 bases. The CDR3 extends over 15 amino acids. CDR3 sequence reads: CASSIAGGPKNEQFF. CDR3 DNA: TGTGCCAGCAGTATAGCGGGAGGGCCTAAAAATGAGCAGTTCTTC.

The chain combines TRBV4-1 with TRBJ2-1; D not resolved. The germline gives CDR1 MGHRA, CDR2 YSYEKL. This CDR3 region has 16 residues. Trimming took off 0 bases at V and 0 bases at J, with 9 bases between the two ends. CDR3 in amino acids: CASSQDGTNSYNEQFF. DNA of the CDR3: TGCGCCAGCAGCCAAGACGGCACTAACTCCTACAATGAGCAGTTCTTC.

V is TRBV19 and J is TRBJ2-7, with 9 bases that match TRBD1. Germline V lookup: CDR1 LNHDA, CDR2 SQIVND (reference sequence). V lost 5 bases to trimming and J lost 5 bases; unmatched junction nucleotides: 7. This CDR3 has 14 residues. This CDR3 is CASSVTGGENEQYF. DNA for the CDR3: TGTGCCAGTAGTGTCACAGGGGGCGAAAACGAGCAGTACTTC.

The chain joins TRBV6-6 to TRBJ1-2; maybe TRBD1 (5 bases). This CDR3 region has 15 residues. V was shortened by 3 bases and J by 4 bases, with 15 bases between the two germline ends. Per the germline V gene, CDR1 is MNHNY and CDR2 is SVGAGI (reference sequence). CDR3 protein: CASSYASVGGYGYTF. The CDR3 DNA sequence: TGTGCCAGCAGTTATGCGAGCGTTGGGGGCTATGGCTACACCTTC.

This chain uses TRBV7-2 with TRBJ1-4; 7 positions match TRBD1. Germline CDR1 is SGHTA and CDR2 is FQGNSA. V lost 5 bases to trimming and J lost 0 bases; unmatched junction nucleotides: 3. This CDR3 has 15 residues. CDR3 bases: TGTGCCAGCAGCGGGACAGCCACAACTAATGAAAAACTGTTTTTT. Amino acids: CASSGTATTNEKLFF.

For the CDR3, the DNA is TGTGCCAGTAGACCTAACCGTTTTGATCCGAGCACAGATACGCAGTATTTT. Its translation is CASRPNRFDPSTDTQYF. The V and J genes are TRBV19 and TRBJ2-3; D uncertain. Germline V gene data show CDR1 as LNHDA and CDR2 as SQIVND (reference sequence). The CDR3 totals 17 residues. Trimming stripped 6 bases from V and 0 bases from J, with 19 bases between.

This chain joins TRBV6-6 and TRBJ2-5; D may correspond to TRBD1 or TRBD2 (5 bases each). The CDR3 is made up of 13 amino acids. The V end was cut by 10 bases, the J end by 9 bases, with 21 bases between. Germline assignment: CDR1 MNHNY and CDR2 SVGAGI (reference sequence). DNA of the CDR3: TGTGCCACCAATCCCGGGACCGGGCTACCCCAGTACTTC. Translated, it gives CATNPGTGLPQYF.

This chain links TRBV30 with TRBJ2-2; D is undetermined. The germline CDR1 and CDR2 sequences are GTSNPN and SVGIG (reference sequence). Trimming stripped 3 bases from V and 5 bases from J, with 16 bases between. The CDR3 covers 15 residues. CDR3 sequence (DNA): TGTGCCTGGAGAGGACCTGATTTAAGGACCGGGGAGCTGTTTTTT. Protein product: CAWRGPDLRTGELFF.

A word on this clone: Different DNA sequences within this sample yield the same CDR3. The chain joins TRBV2 to TRBJ2-3, with 7 bases aligning to TRBD1. CDR1 is SNHLY and CDR2 is FYNNEI in the germline V gene. The length of the CDR3 is 13 residues. V trimming: 2 bases; J trimming: 4 bases; junction bases outside the gene matches: 0. CDR3 loop: CASSETGADTQYF. CDR3 DNA: TGTGCCAGCAGTGAAACAGGGGCAGATACGCAGTATTTT.

V usage is TRBV11-3 and J usage is TRBJ1-1, with D perhaps matching TRBD1 (5 bases). CDR3 length: 15 amino acids. With 6 bases removed from V and 1 base from J, the gap between germline ends came to 15 bases. CDR1 SGHNT and CDR2 YENEEA come from the germline V gene. CDR3 region: CASRPARGTNTEAFF. The CDR3 DNA sequence: TGTGCCAGCAGACCCGCCCGGGGGACGAACACTGAAGCTTTCTTT.